The text below deals with one T cell receptor beta chain. What it recognizes is unknown. V dropped 1 base and J dropped 7; count of bases not matched to a gene: 3. CDR3 length: 13 residues. Looked up from germline, CDR1 is GTSNPN and CDR2 is SVGIG (reference sequence). This sample is part of a study of cytomegalovirus exposure and HLA in healthy donors. Study-wide results and limits: Per a later analysis, under 20,000 TCR beta sequences showed association with HLA alleles at 0.05 false discovery rate.

Both 60 Vbeta primers and 13 Jbeta primers went into the PCR. Assay: immunoSEQ multiplex PCR; the TCRdb copy retains only in-frame clones and omits some. In the table there are fewer than 150,000 clones, 85% of which are singletons. The TCR originated in a woman between 25 and 40 years old in good health and CMV-seropositive. The sequencing input was PBMCs. The genes are TRBV30 and TRBJ1-4; TRBD1 aligns across 7 bases. CDR3 in amino acids: CAWSGQGGEKLFF. The CDR3 nucleotides read TGTGCCTGGAGTGGACAGGGAGGTGAAAAACTGTTTTTT.